This TCR beta chain is drawn from a study of human T cells and chemical hapten exposure. Overall study: Throughout the approximately 25-week study, diphenylcyclopropenone was applied weekly to the patients' scalps.

Findings and caveats of the study: Patch test score was positively correlated with the counts of PT1 expanded TCRs. All donors were alopecia patients, so their immunity may differ from that of healthy people.

CDR1 is MNHNS, CDR2 SASEGT, per germline. V dropped 8 bases and J dropped 4 bases, with 17 bases sitting between them. The CDR3 consists of 14 residues. Time point of the sample: patch test 2, 6 weeks after DPC sensitization. Stated treatment: therapeutic diphenylcyclopropenone sensitization with weekly scalp DPC. Unique molecular identifiers were attached to individual cDNA molecules during library preparation. TCRdb called the RACE reads again in MiXCR, with one record for every CDR3 protein. The sample has some 84,000 distinct CDR3 sequences; under 11% are singletons. This clonotype came up once. As yet, its antigen is unknown.

This clonotype was sampled from a woman in her fifties or sixties with alopecia areata. Some clones in this sample may be carry-over from other donors' samples. This rearrangement joins TRBV6-1 to TRBJ2-5; tentatively, D is TRBD1 (5 bases). Material: whole blood, obtained in connection with sensitization to the hapten diphenylcyclopropenone (DPC). The CDR3 sequence is CASSPTALRETQYF. The CDR3 nucleotides read TGTGCCAGCTCCCCGACAGCTCTCCGAGAGACCCAGTACTTC.